This T cell receptor beta chain appears in the sequencing data of a study of OX40 agonist ivuxolimab in advanced cancers. Notes on the research overall: Ivuxolimab was an agonistic, fully human IgG2 monoclonal antibody directed against OX40 (CD134), a costimulatory receptor. Peripheral TCRbeta sequencing was intended to test whether TCR sequence diversity was altered and clonal T-cell expansion was caused by ivuxolimab. The paper reports the monotherapy dose-escalation portion (N of about 47 patients) of the phase I ivuxolimab trial. Prior anti-PD-1, anti-PD-L1 or anti-CTLA-4 therapy was permitted, and checkpoint inhibitors had been received by around 39% of dose-escalation patients. Of the approximately 54 patients in dose escalation, around 19 had hepatocellular carcinoma, about 15 had melanoma, 9 had renal cell carcinoma and 9 had head and neck cancer. Partial responses occurred in three dose-escalation patients: two with cutaneous melanoma and one with hepatocellular carcinoma. Intravenous ivuxolimab was administered to patients every 2 weeks at six dose levels: 0.01, 0.1, 0.3, 1.5, 3 and 10 mg/kg. The dose-escalation cohort was approximately 83% male with a mean age of roughly 60 years, ranging from 23 to 79. Study-level results and caveats: The antigen specificity of the peripheral T cells that underwent clonal expansion was not determined. Low levels of normalized T-cell clonal expansion were also seen in some patients who did not respond. After ivuxolimab, expanded clones were on average more numerous among CD8+ T cells than among CD4+ T cells. Partial responders in the 0.1-3.0 mg/kg groups had among the lowest normalized peripheral clonal expansion, especially among CD8+ T cells. At doses of 0.1 to 3.0 mg/kg, clonal expansion of both CD4+ and CD8+ T cells in blood was seen between baseline and week 6.

The trial excluded patients who had a history of autoimmune disease or were on systemic immunosuppression. Peripheral blood for TCR sequencing was drawn from every dose cohort at baseline, at cycle 4 day 1 and at cycle 7 day 1. Samples were obtained from an open-label, multicenter, first-in-human phase I dose-escalation trial of ivuxolimab. Adults with locally advanced or metastatic head and neck squamous cell, hepatocellular, melanoma or renal cell carcinoma were enrolled in the trial. Before TCR sequencing, CD4+ T cells and CD8+ T cells from peripheral blood were sorted into separate populations. Regarding this clone: No antigen is known for it. Base qualities are not recorded, but no much larger clone differs from it by a single base.

Genomic DNA was extracted from sorted cells for sequencing of the TCRbeta CDR3 region. The immunoSEQ Assay was used to sequence the TCRbeta CDR3 regions. In TCRdb, the immuneACCESS table is reduced to in-frame sequences with V and J assigned. These tables do not hold every clone; where another copy was compared, an unresolved V gene accounts for under half, and the others remain unexplained. The sample table lists around 86,000 clones, roughly 82% of them with a count of one. The ten largest clones capture less than 3.5% of the sample. From the cysteine through the phenylalanine, the CDR3 covers 13 amino acids. Only the CDR3 DNA is retained, 39 bases long and in frame from the first base. V loses 3 bases of germline sequence and J loses 0 bases, and the interval between the two ends is 8 bases. Based on the germline V gene (reference sequence), the CDR1 and CDR2 sequences are GTSNPN and SVGIG.

This chain joins TRBV30 to TRBJ1-1; no confident D gene assignment can be made. The sequenced sample was CD4+ or CD8+ T cells sorted from blood, obtained in a trial of the OX40 agonist ivuxolimab. The source of this sequence is an adult with an advanced solid tumor such as melanoma, head and neck, liver or kidney cancer. The CDR3 protein is CAWSIQLNTEAFF. The DNA is as follows: TGTGCCTGGAGCATACAACTGAACACTGAAGCTTTCTTT.